Presented here are 8 T cell receptor beta chains from one specimen sequenced in a study of blood T cells in healthy people across ages. A sample-barcoded 5' primer and a J-beta primer mix were used in a second PCR of roughly 6 to 12 cycles. TCRdb passed the 5' RACE reads through MiXCR, listing each CDR3 protein once. The profile shows hundreds of thousands of distinct CDR3 sequences, about 51% of them singletons. Sequencing used blood. Receptors originate from a woman aged 80 or over in good health.

This clonotype was seen repeatedly, ten times or more. The chain is built from TRBV5-1 and TRBJ1-2, with TRBD1 as a possible D gene (5 bases). CDR1 is SGHRS, CDR2 YFSETQ, per germline. The CDR3 contains 13 residues. The germline V and J ends were trimmed by 6 bases and 8 bases, with 17 bases remaining between them. The CDR3 DNA is TGCGCCAGCACCATCGGGGACCTACGGGGCTACACCTTC. It yields the protein CASTIGDLRGYTF.

This clonotype was recorded many times. The CDR3 reads CASSAGGPYEQYF. The CDR3 nucleotides are TGTGCCAGCAGTGCAGGGGGTCCCTACGAGCAGTACTTC. V is TRBV28 and J is TRBJ2-7; 7 bases align to TRBD1. The CDR3 loop spans 13 amino acids. Germline V CDR1 and CDR2: MDHEN, SYDVKM. The trim removed 5 bases at V and 2 bases at J, leaving 3 bases unmatched.

This clonotype appeared a few times. V is TRBV12-3 or TRBV12-4 and J is TRBJ1-1; D is unclear. Trimming removed 5 bases from V and 0 bases from J, with 10 bases in between. The CDR3 extends over 14 amino acids. The DNA for the CDR3 is TGTGCCAGCAGTCAACACGGGGTGAACACTGAAGCTTTCTTT. Translated: CASSQHGVNTEAFF.

This clonotype was counted many times. The gene calls are TRBV20-1 and TRBJ2-5; 9 bases are shared with TRBD2. The germline CDR1 and CDR2 sequences are DFQATT and SNEGSKA (reference sequence). This CDR3 comprises 14 residues. The V segment lost 3 bases and the J segment 5 bases; nucleotides outside the gene matches: 7. CDR3 sequence: CSASPSGIGETQYF. The CDR3 DNA sequence: TGCAGTGCTAGCCCTAGCGGGATCGGGGAGACCCAGTACTTC.

J is TRBJ1-5 and V is TRBV27, with D possibly matching TRBD1 (5 bases). Germline CDR1 reads MNHEY; CDR2 reads SMNVEV (reference sequence). The CDR3 contains 15 residues. With 5 bases removed from V and 4 bases from J, the gap between germline ends came to 15 bases. The CDR3 nucleotides read TGTGCCAGCAGTGCGTATGGGGGGGGTAATCAGCCCCAGCATTTT. This gives the protein CASSAYGGGNQPQHF.

Many counts were recorded for this clonotype. V and J are TRBV28 and TRBJ2-3; 13 bases agree with TRBD2. Germline assignment: CDR1 MDHEN and CDR2 SYDVKM. Trimming cost V 6 bases and J 3 bases; bases outside gene matches: 6. This CDR3 spans 16 amino acids. Written as DNA, the CDR3 is TGTGCCAGCAGCCAGACTAGCGGGGGGATGACAGATACGCAGTATTTT. Its protein is CASSQTSGGMTDTQYF.

To note about this clonotype: A much larger clone lies one base from this, so it may be a read error. The chain links TRBV29-1 to TRBJ2-7; 7 bases match TRBD2. The J call may be faulty, since TRBJ2-5 better matches the DNA end. The germline CDR1 and CDR2 sequences are SQVTM and ANQGSEA. This CDR3 is 13 amino acids long. The CDR3 reads CSVGGTKQETQYF. CDR3 nucleotide sequence: TGCAGCGTTGGAGGGACTAAGCAAGAGACCCAGTACTTC.

This clonotype was counted at least ten times. V gene TRBV20-1 combines with J gene TRBJ1-2, with 7 bases lining up with TRBD1. Germline CDR1 and CDR2: DFQATT and SNEGSKA (reference sequence). This CDR3 region has 14 residues. V was pared by 5 bases and J by 2 bases, with 8 bases of the junction left unmatched. CDR3 DNA: TGCAGTGCTTACCGGGACAGCACCAACTATGGCTACACCTTC. Its translation is CSAYRDSTNYGYTF.